These T cell receptor beta chains were read from a single sample in a study of blood T cell repertoires in COVID-19. Using immunoSEQ multiplex PCR, the repertoire was profiled, and TCRdb retains in-frame clones only, with some absent. In the table there are 300,000 to 350,000 clones, more than 85% of which are singletons. The material sequenced was PBMCs or T cells enriched from blood (not recorded which). These receptors were obtained from a woman younger than 45 who had been exposed to COVID-19. The CDR3 runs from the conserved cysteine through the conserved F or W. The D gene is left open where the match is weak. Clone size is shown for a subset of rows, as once, few, many or a class of expanded clone.

d_call,clone_size,j_call,v_call,cdr3_aa,cdr3_nt
TRBD2,-,TRBJ2-1,TRBV7-8,CASSPERGGLNNEQFF,TGTGCCAGCAGCCCGGAGCGGGGGGGCCTCAATAATGAGCAGTTCTTC
-,-,TRBJ1-5,TRBV7-6,CASTKDRHNQPQHF,TGTGCCAGCACCAAGGACAGACATAATCAGCCCCAGCATTTT
-,-,TRBJ1-2,TRBV19,CASIRAGRSYGYTF,TGTGCCAGTATCAGGGCCGGACGGTCATATGGCTACACCTTC
TRBD2,once,TRBJ2-3,TRBV29-1,CSVEGTSGSTDTQYF,TGCAGCGTTGAAGGTACTAGCGGTAGCACAGATACGCAGTATTTT
TRBD1,-,TRBJ1-1,TRBV6-5,CASEVGQGNTEAFF,TGTGCCAGCGAAGTGGGACAGGGGAACACCGAAGCTTTCTTT
-,-,TRBJ2-5,TRBV27,CASIPAGKSSHSSETQYF,TGTGCCAGCATCCCTGCGGGTAAATCAAGTCATTCGTCAGAGACCCAGTACTTC
TRBD1,-,TRBJ1-2,TRBV9,CASSPDRTYYGYTF,TGTGCCAGCAGCCCGGACAGGACCTACTATGGCTACACCTTC
-,-,TRBJ1-1,TRBV5-1,CASSLVPGSEAFF,TGCGCCAGCAGCTTGGTCCCAGGGTCTGAAGCTTTCTTT
TRBD2,-,TRBJ2-3,TRBV3-1/TRBV3-2,CASSSTSGGATDTQYF,TGTGCCAGCAGCTCCACCAGCGGGGGGGCTACAGATACGCAGTATTTT
-,-,TRBJ1-1,TRBV6-5,CASSYGGIAFF,TGTGCCAGCAGTTACGGGGGGATAGCTTTCTTT
-,-,TRBJ2-3,TRBV3-1/TRBV3-2,CASSERGALTDTQYF,TGTGCCAGCAGCGAACGGGGGGCCCTCACAGATACGCAGTATTTT
-,-,TRBJ1-4,TRBV4-3,CASSQDTGSNEKLFF,TGCGCCAGCAGCCAAGATACAGGCAGTAATGAAAAACTGTTTTTT
TRBD2,-,TRBJ2-1,TRBV6-4,CASSVAGGYNEQFF,TGTGCCAGCAGTGTCGCGGGGGGGTACAATGAGCAGTTCTTC
TRBD1,-,TRBJ1-6,TRBV5-5,CASSFTGQGGYNSPLHF,TGTGCCAGCAGCTTCACCGGACAGGGAGGCTATAATTCACCCCTCCACTTT
TRBD1,-,TRBJ2-7,TRBV11-2,CASSPPTGPPEEQYF,TGTGCCAGCAGCCCCCCGACAGGGCCCCCCGAGGAGCAGTACTTC
-,-,TRBJ2-7,TRBV10-3,CAISESRVGGTYEQYF,TGTGCCATCAGTGAGTCGAGAGTAGGCGGGACCTACGAGCAGTACTTC
-,-,TRBJ1-6,TRBV5-4,CASSPMGGTYNSPLHF,TGTGCCAGCAGTCCAATGGGAGGGACCTATAATTCACCCCTCCACTTT
TRBD1,-,TRBJ1-3,TRBV19,CASNTGAGNTIYF,TGTGCCAGTAATACAGGGGCTGGAAACACCATATATTTT
-,-,TRBJ1-3,TRBV5-5,CASSLRVAGNTIYF,TGTGCCAGCAGCCTCAGGGTTGCTGGAAACACCATATATTTT
-,-,TRBJ1-2,TRBV4-2,CASSHPSDYNYGYTF,TGTGCCAGCAGCCACCCCAGCGATTATAACTATGGCTACACCTTC
-,-,TRBJ1-5,TRBV19,CASRGDTQLVAQHF,TGTGCCAGTAGGGGAGACACCCAACTCGTAGCCCAGCATTTT
-,once,TRBJ2-3,TRBV5-3,CARSRSGDTQYF,TGTGCCAGAAGTAGGAGTGGGGATACGCAGTATTTT
-,-,TRBJ2-2,TRBV27,CASSRRVSGELFF,TGTGCCAGCAGCCGCAGGGTTTCCGGGGAGCTGTTTTTT
-,-,TRBJ2-3,TRBV24-1,CATSDSGRDTQYF,TGTGCCACCAGTGATTCGGGTCGGGATACGCAGTATTTT
TRBD1,-,TRBJ1-3,TRBV5-5,CASSQTGTGNTIYF,TGTGCCAGCAGCCAGACAGGGACTGGAAACACCATATATTTT
-,-,TRBJ2-7,TRBV6-1,CASSELSGVREQYF,TGTGCCAGCAGTGAACTATCGGGGGTGAGAGAGCAGTACTTC
-,-,TRBJ1-1,TRBV2,CASAVGAEAFF,TGTGCCAGCGCCGTGGGGGCGGAAGCTTTCTTT
-,-,TRBJ1-1,TRBV19,CASSNPGEKGMNTEAFF,TGTGCCAGTAGTAATCCCGGGGAAAAAGGAATGAACACTGAAGCTTTCTTT
-,-,TRBJ1-1,TRBV5-1,CASSWTGGGTYTEAFF,TGCGCCAGCAGCTGGACGGGGGGAGGCACCTACACTGAAGCTTTCTTT
TRBD1,-,TRBJ1-6,TRBV5-1,CASSPGTGTSPLHF,TGCGCCAGCAGTCCCGGGACAGGGACCTCACCCCTCCACTTT
-,-,TRBJ2-1,TRBV19,CASSISTRSYNEQFF,TGTGCCAGTAGTATTAGTACCCGCTCCTACAATGAGCAGTTCTTC
TRBD1,-,TRBJ2-3,TRBV19,CASRTGGSRDTQYF,TGTGCCAGTAGGACAGGGGGAAGTAGAGATACGCAGTATTTT
TRBD2,-,TRBJ2-3,TRBV10-3,CAISEISGFLGKSTDTQYF,TGTGCCATCAGTGAGATTAGCGGGTTCTTGGGCAAAAGCACAGATACGCAGTATTTT
TRBD1,-,TRBJ1-6,TRBV5-8,CASSLWQGVQSNSPLHF,TGTGCCAGCAGCTTGTGGCAGGGGGTACAAAGTAATTCACCCCTCCACTTT
TRBD1,-,TRBJ1-2,TRBV19,CASSIDSIRQGAWGYTF,TGTGCCAGTAGTATAGACTCCATCAGACAGGGAGCGTGGGGCTACACCTTC
TRBD1,once,TRBJ1-1,TRBV27,CASSSGQGAPNTEAFF,TGTGCCAGCAGTTCGGGACAGGGGGCTCCGAACACTGAAGCTTTCTTT
-,-,TRBJ2-1,TRBV7-9,CFSGVGLAHNEQFF,TGTTTTAGCGGCGTGGGACTTGCCCACAATGAGCAGTTCTTC
TRBD1,-,TRBJ2-1,TRBV27,CASYPTGGRYNEQFF,TGTGCCAGCTATCCAACAGGGGGCCGATACAATGAGCAGTTCTTC
TRBD1,-,TRBJ1-2,TRBV14,CASSQGTGIGYGYTF,TGTGCCAGCAGCCAAGGGACAGGGATTGGCTATGGCTACACCTTC
TRBD1,-,TRBJ1-5,TRBV6-5,CASSYLTGSSNQPQHF,TGTGCCAGCAGTTACCTGACAGGGAGTAGCAATCAGCCCCAGCATTTT
TRBD1,-,TRBJ1-2,TRBV19,CASSIVKQGALDGYTF,TGTGCCAGTAGTATTGTTAAACAGGGGGCGCTGGATGGCTACACCTTC
-,once,TRBJ1-1,TRBV19,CASSILIGVNQGAEAFF,TGTGCCAGTAGTATTCTGATAGGGGTAAACCAAGGAGCTGAAGCTTTCTTT
-,-,TRBJ2-5,TRBV12-3/TRBV12-4,CASTRGETQYF,TGTGCCAGCACCCGGGGGGAGACCCAGTACTTC
TRBD1,-,TRBJ1-5,TRBV27,CASSLAGGGNQPQHF,TGTGCCAGCAGTTTGGCAGGGGGCGGCAATCAGCCCCAGCATTTT
TRBD1,once,TRBJ1-2,TRBV5-1,CASSKRDRDAYGYTF,TGCGCCAGCAGCAAACGGGACAGGGATGCCTATGGCTACACCTTC
TRBD1,-,TRBJ2-7,TRBV10-1,CASSALTKGRQGHEQYF,TGCGCCAGCAGTGCCCTCACAAAAGGGAGACAGGGCCACGAGCAGTACTTC
-,-,TRBJ1-5,TRBV6-4,CASSDGGADQPQHF,TGTGCCAGCAGTGACGGTGGGGCTGATCAGCCCCAGCATTTT
-,few,TRBJ2-6,TRBV27,CASSTIQGPGANVLTF,TGTGCCAGCAGTACTATCCAGGGTCCCGGGGCCAACGTCCTGACTTTC
TRBD1,-,TRBJ1-2,TRBV30,CAYHRGTYGYTF,TGTGCCTATCACAGGGGAACCTATGGCTACACCTTC
TRBD1,-,TRBJ1-1,TRBV11-3,CASSLTGGNTEAFF,TGTGCCAGCAGCTTGACAGGGGGGAACACTGAAGCTTTCTTT
-,-,TRBJ1-2,TRBV19,CASKDQGTVLWGYTF,TGTGCCAGTAAGGACCAGGGCACCGTATTATGGGGCTACACCTTC
TRBD1,-,TRBJ2-1,TRBV7-2,CASSPRQGSYNEQFF,TGTGCCAGCAGCCCCAGACAGGGCTCCTACAATGAGCAGTTCTTC
-,-,TRBJ2-1,TRBV4-1,CASSHRGIVYNEQFF,TGCGCCAGCAGCCATAGAGGGATAGTCTACAATGAGCAGTTCTTC
TRBD1,-,TRBJ1-6,TRBV5-4,CASSTRDRGRNSPLHF,TGTGCCAGCAGCACCCGGGACAGGGGGAGAAATTCACCCCTCCACTTT
TRBD2,-,TRBJ2-7,TRBV25-1,CASSPSGGSSYEQYF,TGTGCCAGCAGTCCTAGCGGGGGGAGCTCCTACGAGCAGTACTTC
-,-,TRBJ1-2,TRBV30,CAWWTATNYGYTF,TGTGCCTGGTGGACAGCTACTAACTATGGCTACACCTTC
-,few,TRBJ2-1,TRBV7-9,CASSLRKARDSYNEQFF,TGTGCCAGCAGCTTGAGGAAGGCCAGGGACTCCTACAATGAGCAGTTCTTC